This is a list of T cell receptor beta chains from one sample in a study of blood T cell repertoires in COVID-19. The table came from immunoSEQ multiplex PCR; TCRdb's copy has only in-frame clones and leaves some out. This sample has about 440,000 clones, with 88% found just once. The specimen was peripheral blood. Every receptor here comes from a woman aged 45-65 years with COVID-19, enrolled during active disease. The CDR3 runs from the conserved cysteine through the conserved F or W. Fields, in order: clone size, J gene, V gene, D gene, CDR3 protein, CDR3 DNA. D genes are given only for firm matches. A clone size is listed for some rows: how often the clone was seen (once, few, many), or a class if it is expanded.

>.|TRBJ2-1|TRBV3-1/TRBV3-2|TRBD2
CASSLGLAGTYNEQFF
TGTGCCAGCAGCTTAGGACTAGCGGGCACCTACAATGAGCAGTTCTTC
>.|TRBJ2-1|TRBV7-9|TRBD1
CASSLTGGGNEQFF
TGTGCCAGCAGCTTAACAGGGGGCGGCAATGAGCAGTTCTTC
>few|TRBJ2-1|TRBV7-6|TRBD1
CASSPRLDREMFF
TGTGCCAGCAGCCCTCGCTTGGACAGGGAAATGTTCTTC
>.|TRBJ2-5|TRBV28|TRBD2
CASTPGGRWETQYF
TGTGCCAGCACGCCGGGGGGGAGGTGGGAGACCCAGTACTTC
>many|TRBJ2-7|TRBV6-5|TRBD1
CASRDNRGSSYEQYF
TGTGCCAGCAGAGATAACAGGGGAAGCTCCTACGAGCAGTACTTC
>.|TRBJ2-7|TRBV11-3|TRBD1
CASSLRTGSSYEQYF
TGTGCCAGCAGCCTCCGGACAGGGAGCTCCTACGAGCAGTACTTC
>.|TRBJ1-4|TRBV11-2|.
CASSLGGESTNEKLFF
TGTGCCAGCAGCTTAGGGGGAGAATCAACTAATGAAAAACTGTTTTTT
>.|TRBJ2-3|TRBV5-1|.
CASSLGGPLNTQYF
TGCGCCAGCAGCTTGGGGGGGCCTTTGAATACGCAGTATTTT
>.|TRBJ2-7|TRBV19|TRBD1
CASSTGQGPYEQYF
TGTGCCAGTAGTACGGGACAGGGTCCCTACGAGCAGTACTTC
>.|TRBJ1-1|TRBV27|.
CASSSTGLNTEAFF
TGTGCCAGCAGTTCGACAGGACTTAACACTGAAGCTTTCTTT
>.|TRBJ1-2|TRBV2|TRBD1
CASSADPPGGNYGYTF
TGTGCCAGCAGTGCGGACCCCCCAGGGGGGAACTATGGCTACACCTTC
>once|TRBJ1-2|TRBV14|.
CASSPTRNYGYTF
TGTGCCAGCAGCCCCACCCGGAACTATGGCTACACCTTC
>.|TRBJ1-2|TRBV9|.
CASSGRDKSSADYGYTF
TGTGCCAGCAGCGGCCGGGACAAGTCCTCGGCCGACTATGGCTACACCTTC
>few|TRBJ2-1|TRBV9|TRBD2
CASSEPRGGPSGNEQFF
TGTGCCAGCAGCGAGCCCCGCGGGGGACCGTCTGGGAATGAGCAGTTCTTC
>.|TRBJ1-1|TRBV3-1/TRBV3-2|.
CASTIDGLNTEAFF
TGTGCCAGTACTATAGACGGATTGAACACTGAAGCTTTCTTT
>.|TRBJ1-1|TRBV2|.
CASTKTEPNTEAFF
TGTGCCAGCACCAAGACAGAGCCGAACACTGAAGCTTTCTTT
>.|TRBJ2-3|TRBV6-2/TRBV6-3|.
CASSYGQGGSDTQYF
TGTGCCAGCAGTTACGGGCAGGGGGGCTCAGATACGCAGTATTTT
>.|TRBJ1-2|TRBV7-2|TRBD1
CASIAQGGPYGYTF
TGTGCCAGCATCGCCCAGGGGGGCCCCTATGGCTACACCTTC
>.|TRBJ2-5|TRBV6-5|TRBD2
CASSYPGLADQETQYF
TGTGCCAGCAGTTATCCGGGACTAGCGGACCAAGAGACCCAGTACTTC
>.|TRBJ2-5|TRBV5-1|TRBD2
CASSRGLAGETQYF
TGCGCCAGCAGCCGGGGACTAGCGGGAGAGACCCAGTACTTC
>.|TRBJ2-1|TRBV7-6|.
CASSLGRGHTNEQFF
TGTGCCAGCAGCTTAGGCAGAGGGCACACCAATGAGCAGTTCTTC
>.|TRBJ1-2|TRBV19|.
CASSIPRGHLYGYTF
TGTGCCAGTAGTATCCCTCGGGGACACCTCTATGGCTACACCTTC
>.|TRBJ1-1|TRBV9|.
CASSARNTEAFF
TGTGCCAGCAGCGCCCGGAACACTGAAGCTTTCTTT
>.|TRBJ1-4|TRBV28|.
CASSFPGDNEKLFF
TGTGCCAGCAGTTTCCCCGGAGATAATGAAAAACTGTTTTTT
>.|TRBJ1-1|TRBV14|TRBD1
CASSQGQGVGTEAFF
TGTGCCAGCAGCCAAGGACAGGGCGTCGGCACTGAAGCTTTCTTT
>.|TRBJ2-5|TRBV28|.
CASSSGHGYQETQYF
TGTGCCAGCAGTTCGGGACATGGGTACCAAGAGACCCAGTACTTC
>.|TRBJ2-7|TRBV5-1|TRBD2
CASSLQRGPPDEQYF
TGCGCCAGCAGCCTCCAGCGGGGGCCCCCAGACGAGCAGTACTTC
>.|TRBJ2-5|TRBV23-1|.
CASSQSQFEETQYF
TGCGCCAGCAGTCAATCCCAGTTCGAAGAGACCCAGTACTTC
>.|TRBJ2-1|TRBV5-1|TRBD2
CASRPVGGALLNEQFF
TGCGCCAGCAGACCGGTCGGGGGGGCCCTACTCAATGAGCAGTTCTTC
>.|TRBJ2-2|TRBV7-9|TRBD1
CASSLAGQGSPTGELFF
TGTGCCAGCAGCTTAGCGGGACAGGGGTCTCCCACCGGGGAGCTGTTTTTT
>.|TRBJ1-1|TRBV19|TRBD1
CASSSAYRGSTEAFF
TGTGCCAGTAGTAGCGCCTACAGGGGGAGCACTGAAGCTTTCTTT
>few|TRBJ1-1|TRBV30|.
CAWDGGNRDTEAFF
TGTGCCTGGGACGGGGGTAACCGGGACACTGAAGCTTTCTTT
>.|TRBJ2-1|TRBV2|TRBD2
CASGRGSYNEQFF
TGTGCCAGCGGGAGGGGTTCCTACAATGAGCAGTTCTTC
>.|TRBJ1-1|TRBV29-1|.
CSVELGANTEAFF
TGCAGCGTTGAACTGGGCGCGAACACTGAAGCTTTCTTT
>.|TRBJ1-1|TRBV6-5|TRBD1
CASSNRGPLNTEAFF
TGTGCCAGCAGCAACAGGGGGCCCCTGAACACTGAAGCTTTCTTT
>.|TRBJ1-1|TRBV5-1|.
CASSEGTPTNTEAFF
TGCGCCAGCAGCGAGGGCACACCAACGAACACTGAAGCTTTCTTT
>.|TRBJ2-2|TRBV27|.
CASTSFGSTRAGELFF
TGTGCCAGCACCTCGTTTGGGTCTACGCGGGCCGGGGAGCTGTTTTTT
>.|TRBJ2-1|TRBV12-3/TRBV12-4|TRBD2
CASTRTREGEQFF
TGTGCCAGCACCAGGACGAGGGAGGGTGAGCAGTTCTTC
>.|TRBJ2-1|TRBV6-5|.
CASRHRRTSYNEQFF
TGTGCCAGCAGGCACAGGCGTACCTCCTACAATGAGCAGTTCTTC
>.|TRBJ1-2|TRBV9|.
CASSVGESEGHGYTF
TGTGCCAGCAGCGTAGGGGAGAGCGAAGGGCATGGCTACACCTTC
>.|TRBJ1-2|TRBV6-5|TRBD1
CASNSPGQFLYGYTF
TGTGCCAGCAACAGTCCGGGACAGTTTCTCTATGGCTACACCTTC
>.|TRBJ2-3|TRBV7-3|TRBD2
CASSSPIAGGKDTQYF
TGTGCCAGCAGCTCTCCCATAGCGGGGGGTAAGGATACGCAGTATTTT
>few|TRBJ2-7|TRBV13|.
CASSYSAGDHEQYF
TGTGCCAGCAGCTATTCGGCAGGGGACCACGAGCAGTACTTC
>.|TRBJ2-3|TRBV7-3|.
CASSAGAAPEGTDTQYF
TGTGCCAGCAGCGCAGGGGCGGCTCCCGAGGGAACAGATACGCAGTATTTT
>.|TRBJ2-1|TRBV6-5|TRBD2
CASTWGGDEQFF
TGTGCCAGCACCTGGGGGGGGGATGAGCAGTTCTTC
>.|TRBJ1-5|TRBV5-4|.
CASSLGGGNQPQHF
TGTGCCAGCAGCTTGGGGGGCGGCAATCAGCCCCAGCATTTT
>.|TRBJ1-1|TRBV24-1|.
CATSDLHPGAYTEAFF
TGTGCCACCAGTGATTTGCATCCAGGGGCCTACACTGAAGCTTTCTTT
>.|TRBJ2-7|TRBV5-1|TRBD1
CASSFGTDNYYEQYF
TGCGCCAGCAGCTTCGGGACAGACAACTACTACGAGCAGTACTTC
>.|TRBJ1-3|TRBV9|.
CASSDSISGNTIYF
TGTGCCAGCAGCGACTCGATCTCTGGAAACACCATATATTTT
>.|TRBJ2-7|TRBV6-5|.
CASRPTATYEQYF
TGTGCCAGCCGTCCGACAGCGACCTACGAGCAGTACTTC
>few|TRBJ1-1|TRBV19|.
CASSLNLNTEAFF
TGTGCCAGTAGCCTGAACTTGAACACTGAAGCTTTCTTT
>.|TRBJ2-7|TRBV6-1|.
CASSEVARDEQYF
TGTGCCAGCAGTGAAGTGGCGCGGGACGAGCAGTACTTC
>.|TRBJ2-7|TRBV5-6|.
CASSLRRGFTYEQYF
TGTGCCAGCAGCTTGCGACGGGGGTTTACCTACGAGCAGTACTTC
>few|TRBJ1-1|TRBV6-5|.
CASSQPSGGTEAFF
TGTGCCAGCAGTCAACCCTCGGGGGGCACTGAAGCTTTCTTT
>.|TRBJ2-3|TRBV6-6|TRBD1
CASSRIQGAADTQYF
TGTGCCAGCAGTCGCATACAGGGGGCTGCAGATACGCAGTATTTT
>once|TRBJ2-7|TRBV15|.
CATSRDGSSAREQYF
TGTGCCACCAGCAGAGACGGCTCTAGCGCCCGCGAGCAGTACTTC
>.|TRBJ1-3|TRBV30|.
CAWSVNWANTIYF
TGTGCCTGGAGTGTAAATTGGGCAAACACCATATATTTT
>.|TRBJ1-4|TRBV4-1|TRBD1
CASSRGDRGLREKLFF
TGCGCCAGCAGCCGAGGGGACAGGGGGCTCCGGGAAAAACTGTTTTTT
>.|TRBJ1-5|TRBV3-1/TRBV3-2|TRBD1
CASSSGTGNQPQHF
TGTGCCAGCAGCTCCGGGACAGGCAATCAGCCCCAGCATTTT
>.|TRBJ1-2|TRBV29-1|.
CSVPERGSGYGYTF
TGCAGCGTTCCCGAACGGGGATCGGGCTATGGCTACACCTTC